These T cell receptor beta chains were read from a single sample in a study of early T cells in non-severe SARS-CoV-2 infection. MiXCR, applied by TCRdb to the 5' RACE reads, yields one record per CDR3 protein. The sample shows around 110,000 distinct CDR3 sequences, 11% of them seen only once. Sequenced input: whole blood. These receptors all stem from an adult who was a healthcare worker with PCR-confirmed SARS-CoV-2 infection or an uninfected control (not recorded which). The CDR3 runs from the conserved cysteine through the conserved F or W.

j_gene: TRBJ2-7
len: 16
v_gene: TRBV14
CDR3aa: CASSQDETGVPYEQYF

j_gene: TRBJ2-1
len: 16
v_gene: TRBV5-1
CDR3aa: CASSLTGWSSYNEQFF

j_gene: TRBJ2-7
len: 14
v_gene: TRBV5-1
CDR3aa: CASSLSLGSYEQYF

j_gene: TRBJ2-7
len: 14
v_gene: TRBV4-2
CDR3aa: CASSPRTGTREQYF

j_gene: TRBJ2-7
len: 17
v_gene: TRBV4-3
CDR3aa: CASSQQPWGQGPHEQYF

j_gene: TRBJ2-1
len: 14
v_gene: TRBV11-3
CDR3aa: CASSRLGSYNEQFF

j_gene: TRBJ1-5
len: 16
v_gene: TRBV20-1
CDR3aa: CSARAEGLYSNQPQHF

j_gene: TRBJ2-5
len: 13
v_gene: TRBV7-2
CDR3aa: CASSSDPTGAQYF

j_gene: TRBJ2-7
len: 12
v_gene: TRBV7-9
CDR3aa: CASSLVSDEQYF

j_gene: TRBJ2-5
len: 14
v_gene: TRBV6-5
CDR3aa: CASSRVSYQETQYF

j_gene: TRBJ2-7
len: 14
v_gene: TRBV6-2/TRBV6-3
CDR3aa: CASSRRDGPYEQYF

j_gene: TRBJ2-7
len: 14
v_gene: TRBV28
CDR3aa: CASSRLAGAYEQYF

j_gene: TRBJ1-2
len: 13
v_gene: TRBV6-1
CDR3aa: CASRAGTMLGYTF

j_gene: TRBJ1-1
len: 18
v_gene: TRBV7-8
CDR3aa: CASSLGVTGGNKDTEAFF

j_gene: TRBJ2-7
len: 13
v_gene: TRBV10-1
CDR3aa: CASSESVEAEQYF

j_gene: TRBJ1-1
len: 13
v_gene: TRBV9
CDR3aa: CASSTDSITEAFF

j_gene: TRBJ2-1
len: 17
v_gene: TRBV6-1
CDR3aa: CASKGTGWENSYNEQFF

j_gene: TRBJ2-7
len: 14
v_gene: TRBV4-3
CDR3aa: CASSQDRVTYEQYF

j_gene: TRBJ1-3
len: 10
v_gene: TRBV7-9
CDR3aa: CASRNNTIYF

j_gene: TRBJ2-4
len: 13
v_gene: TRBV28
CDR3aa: CASSIGQKNIQYF

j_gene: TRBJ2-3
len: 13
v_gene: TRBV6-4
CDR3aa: CASSPGPTDTQYF

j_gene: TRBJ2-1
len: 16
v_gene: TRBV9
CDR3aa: CASSVRRAGGANEQFF

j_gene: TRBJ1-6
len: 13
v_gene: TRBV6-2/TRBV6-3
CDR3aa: CAGSGQGDSPLHF

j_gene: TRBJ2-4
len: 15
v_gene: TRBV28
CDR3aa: CASRQTGVSGNIQYF

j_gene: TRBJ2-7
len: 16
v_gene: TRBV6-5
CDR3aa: CASSYLRTSGRVEQYF

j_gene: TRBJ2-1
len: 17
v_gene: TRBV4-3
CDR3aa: CASSQELGRVTFNEQFF

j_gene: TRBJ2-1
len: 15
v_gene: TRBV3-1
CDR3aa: CASSQDLGLYNEQFF

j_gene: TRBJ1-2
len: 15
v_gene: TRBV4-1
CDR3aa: CASSLAGRDDYGYTF

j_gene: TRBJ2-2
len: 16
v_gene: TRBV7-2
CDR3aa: CASSPGGLANTGELFF

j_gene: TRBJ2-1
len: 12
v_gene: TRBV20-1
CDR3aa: CSARVLRGEQFF

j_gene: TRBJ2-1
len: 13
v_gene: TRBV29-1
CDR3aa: CSVEITAYNEQFF

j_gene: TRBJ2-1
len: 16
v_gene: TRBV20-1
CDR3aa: CSARVASSGDPWGQFF

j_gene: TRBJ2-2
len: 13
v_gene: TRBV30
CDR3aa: CAWGGRATGELFF